These 22 T cell receptor beta chains share one sample of origin, sequenced in a study of shared clonotypes between healthy human individuals. Profiled with immunoSEQ multiplex PCR; TCRdb holds only in-frame clones, not every one. Of 1,400,000 or so clones listed, about 98.5% are singletons. Sequencing used naive CD4+ T cells sorted from blood. The subset was: CD45RA+ positively selected. The receptors were gathered from a man aged 25-40 years in good health.

The chain carries TRBV5-1 and TRBJ2-1; D unclear. The germline V gene has CDR1 SGHRS and CDR2 YFSETQ. V lost 1 base and J 4 bases, leaving 3 bases between the germline ends. CDR3 size: 12 residues. The CDR3 DNA sequence: TGCGCCAGCAGCTTGAGGTACAATGAGCAGTTCTTC. It encodes CASSLRYNEQFF.

The rearrangement joins TRBV21-1 to TRBJ2-3; TRBD1 reflects the table's D call only, with no check against the DNA. TRBV21-1 is listed as a pseudogene. The CDR3 has 16 amino acids. The CDR3 here is CASSKYQGPPADTQYF. The CDR3 DNA is TGTGCCAGCAGCAAATATCAGGGTCCGCCCGCAGATACGCAGTATTTT.

The chain couples TRBV12-5 to TRBJ2-1; D may be TRBD1 (6 bases). The CDR3 is made up of 14 amino acids. Germline V lookup: CDR1 LGHNT, CDR2 FRNRAP. Trimming stripped 6 bases from V and 5 bases from J, with 14 bases between. CDR3 protein: CASGRGQSDNEQFF. The CDR3 coding sequence is TGTGCTAGTGGCCGGGGACAATCCGACAATGAGCAGTTCTTC.

The chain is built from TRBV5-4 and TRBJ2-1; perhaps TRBD1 as D (7 bases). Germline CDR1 and CDR2: SGHNT and YYREEE (reference sequence). The length of the CDR3 is 16 residues. V was trimmed by 3 bases and J by 2 bases, leaving 15 bases between them. Written as DNA, the CDR3 is TGTGCCAGCAGCTGGGCAGGGGGGAGTACCTACAATGAGCAGTTCTTC. Translating it yields CASSWAGGSTYNEQFF.

The chain is built from TRBV11-2 and TRBJ2-1, with D perhaps matching TRBD1 or TRBD2 (5 bases each). The CDR3 consists of 12 residues. CDR1 and CDR2 (germline): SGHAT, FQNNGV. V was trimmed by 2 bases and J by 12 bases, leaving 11 bases between them. CDR3 nucleotides: TGTGCCAGCAGCTTAAACCTTGGGGGGCAGTTCTTC. Amino acids: CASSLNLGGQFF.

The V gene is TRBV27, the J gene TRBJ2-1; 9 positions agree with TRBD2. The V segment lost 5 bases and the J segment 6 bases; nucleotides outside the gene matches: 8. This CDR3 has 15 residues. Germline V CDR1 and CDR2: MNHEY, SMNVEV (reference sequence). CDR3 in DNA: TGTGCCAGCAGTCGAGGGACTAGCTGGACCAATGAGCAGTTCTTC. Protein product: CASSRGTSWTNEQFF.

The V gene is TRBV7-9, the J gene TRBJ2-5; a possible D gene is TRBD2 (6 bases). Trimming stripped 5 bases from V and 0 bases from J, with 10 bases between. This CDR3 region has 14 residues. Germline lookup yields CDR1 SEHNR and CDR2 FQNEAQ (reference sequence). Written as DNA, the CDR3 is TGTGCCAGCAGCCCCGGGAGTCACCAAGAGACCCAGTACTTC. Its translation is CASSPGSHQETQYF. Full variable domain (missing parts from reference TRBV7-9 and TRBJ2-5): DTGVSQNPRHKITKRGQNVTFRCDPISEHNRLYWYRQTLGQGPEFLTYFQNEAQLEKSRLLSDRFSAERPKGSFSTLEIQRTEQGDSAMYLCASSPGSHQETQYFGPGTRLLVL.

CDR3 loop: CASSPALVANTGELFF. CDR3 nucleotides: TGTGCCAGCTCACCGGCTTTGGTCGCGAACACCGGGGAGCTGTTTTTT. The V gene is TRBV18, the J gene TRBJ2-2; D is undetermined. This CDR3 contains 16 residues. V lost 3 bases to trimming and J lost 0 bases, with 11 bases between them. Germline values: CDR1 KGHSH, CDR2 LQKENI.

This clone was counted once. This chain joins TRBV5-4 and TRBJ2-1, with D possibly TRBD2 on 5 matching bases. Per the germline V gene, CDR1 is SGHNT and CDR2 is YYREEE (reference sequence). V was clipped by 5 bases and J by 0 bases, with 15 bases between them. This CDR3 comprises 16 residues. CDR3 bases: TGTGCCAGCAGAGATTCTCTAGCCCCCTCCTACAATGAGCAGTTCTTC. It yields the protein CASRDSLAPSYNEQFF.

V gene TRBV15 combines with J gene TRBJ2-1; D is uncertain. V lost 8 bases, J lost 5 bases, and 16 bases lay in between. From germline, CDR1 is LNHNV and CDR2 YYDKDF (reference sequence). The CDR3 consists of 14 residues. Here the CDR3 reads CATGGRYINNEQFF. The CDR3 DNA reads as TGTGCCACCGGCGGCAGGTACATTAACAATGAGCAGTTCTTC. The full variable domain, completed using reference TRBV15 and TRBJ2-1, is DAMVIQNPRYQVTQFGKPVTLSCSQTLNHNVMYWYQQKSSQAPKLLFHYYDKDFNNEADTPDNFQSRRPNTSFCFLDIRSPGLGDTAMYLCATGGRYINNEQFFGPGTRLTVL.

This chain joins TRBV7-6 and TRBJ1-1; 9 bases align to TRBD1. CDR3 size: 14 residues. Germline V lookup: CDR1 SGHVS, CDR2 FNYEAQ. V was pared by 2 bases and J by 6 bases, with 4 bases of the junction left unmatched. The CDR3 region has the DNA TGTGCCAGCAGCTTAATAACAGGGGGCCCTGAAGCTTTCTTT. Translated: CASSLITGGPEAFF.

The chain carries TRBV9 and TRBJ2-5; 8 bases align to TRBD1. CDR3 size: 14 residues. Germline lookup yields CDR1 SGDLS and CDR2 YYNGEE. The trim removed 3 bases at V and 5 bases at J, leaving 6 bases unmatched. CDR3 DNA: TGTGCCAGCAGCGAGGGCAGGGGGCTCGAGACCCAGTACTTC. Translated, it gives CASSEGRGLETQYF.

This rearrangement joins TRBV19 to TRBJ2-3; no definite D call. Trimming stripped 4 bases from V and 3 bases from J, with 11 bases between. CDR1 LNHDA and CDR2 SQIVND come from the germline V gene (reference sequence). The CDR3 extends over 14 amino acids. DNA of the CDR3: TGTGCCAGTAGTAAGGGCAGTGTGACAGATACGCAGTATTTT. Residues: CASSKGSVTDTQYF.

The V gene is TRBV7-9, the J gene TRBJ2-5; D might be TRBD1 or TRBD2, each matching 5 bases. V was pared by 5 bases and J by 1 base, with 11 bases between. CDR3 length equals 14 residues. Per germline, CDR1 SEHNR and CDR2 FQNEAQ (reference sequence). The DNA for the CDR3 is TGTGCCAGCAGCCGGGACCTCCTCCAAGAGACCCAGTACTTC. Translating gives CASSRDLLQETQYF. Full variable domain (rest looked up from reference TRBV7-9 and TRBJ2-5): DTGVSQNPRHKITKRGQNVTFRCDPISEHNRLYWYRQTLGQGPEFLTYFQNEAQLEKSRLLSDRFSAERPKGSFSTLEIQRTEQGDSAMYLCASSRDLLQETQYFGPGTRLLVL.

The chain couples TRBV7-9 to TRBJ1-4; D unclear. Germline V gives CDR1 SEHNR, CDR2 FQNEAQ (reference sequence). Trimming shortened V by 6 bases and J by 6 bases, and 8 bases separated the two germline ends. This CDR3 comprises 12 residues. CDR3 protein: CASSSQDEKLFF. The CDR3 bases are TGTGCCAGCAGTTCCCAAGATGAAAAACTGTTTTTT. Based on the CDR3 plus reference TRBV7-9 and TRBJ1-4, the full variable domain is DTGVSQNPRHKITKRGQNVTFRCDPISEHNRLYWYRQTLGQGPEFLTYFQNEAQLEKSRLLSDRFSAERPKGSFSTLEIQRTEQGDSAMYLCASSSQDEKLFFGSGTQLSVL.

V gene TRBV19 combines with J gene TRBJ2-2; TRBD2 might be the D (6 bases). The CDR3 spans 14 residues. V was pared by 10 bases and J by 7 bases, with 19 bases between. Germline-derived CDR1 and CDR2 are LNHDA and SQIVND (reference sequence). As DNA, the CDR3 is TGTGCCACCACTTTCGGGGGTTTGAACGGGGAGCTGTTTTTT. Translated: CATTFGGLNGELFF.

The chain combines TRBV7-2 with TRBJ2-1; TRBD2 matches at 8 bases. This CDR3 is 16 amino acids long. The trim removed 6 bases at V and 3 bases at J, leaving 10 bases unmatched. Germline V gene data show CDR1 as SGHTA and CDR2 as FQGNSA. The CDR3 region has the DNA TGTGCCAGCAGGGAGCGGGAGACCGTATACTACAATGAGCAGTTCTTC. Its translation: CASRERETVYYNEQFF.

The chain recombines TRBV5-6 with TRBJ2-2, with 8 bases identical to TRBD1. Germline CDR1 and CDR2: SGHDT and YYEEEE. The CDR3 covers 18 residues. After removal of 5 bases from V and 6 bases from J, the junction contained 18 bases not matched to a gene. The CDR3 is CASSPTTGANLRAGELFF. The CDR3 coding sequence is TGTGCCAGCAGTCCGACGACAGGGGCAAACCTTAGGGCCGGGGAGCTGTTTTTT.

V and J are TRBV10-3 and TRBJ1-2; D is possibly TRBD1 (6 bases). CDR1 and CDR2 from the germline V gene are ENHRY and SYGVKD. This CDR3 is built from 16 residues. Trimming pared 6 bases from V and 4 bases from J, leaving 21 bases between. CDR3 amino acids: CAISTPDRPESYGYTF. CDR3 DNA sequence: TGTGCCATCAGCACCCCAGACAGGCCGGAGAGCTATGGCTACACCTTC.

CDR3: CATSRDRQGDEQYF. The CDR3 DNA is TGTGCCACCAGCAGGGATAGACAGGGGGACGAGCAGTACTTC. This chain uses TRBV15 with TRBJ2-7; 9 bases map to TRBD1. The CDR3 is made up of 14 amino acids. Germline-derived CDR1 and CDR2 are LNHNV and YYDKDF (reference sequence). J was trimmed by 5 bases and V by 3 bases; bases with no gene match: 5. The complete variable domain, with remaining parts taken from reference TRBV15 and TRBJ2-7, reads DAMVIQNPRYQVTQFGKPVTLSCSQTLNHNVMYWYQQKSSQAPKLLFHYYDKDFNNEADTPDNFQSRRPNTSFCFLDIRSPGLGDTAMYLCATSRDRQGDEQYFGPGTRLTVT.

The chain uses TRBV7-2 and TRBJ2-5, with 10 bases lining up with TRBD2. There are 16 residues in the CDR3. J was trimmed by 3 bases and V by 0 bases; bases with no gene match: 4. In germline, CDR1 is SGHTA, CDR2 FQGNSA. CDR3 nucleotide sequence: TGTGCCAGCAGCTTAGCCCCTAGCGGGAGTGAAGAGACCCAGTACTTC. Translating it yields CASSLAPSGSEETQYF.

The chain recombines TRBV5-8 with TRBJ1-3; D is ambiguous. The CDR3 is made up of 16 amino acids. V lost 0 bases, J lost 0 bases, and 10 bases lay in between. CDR1 and CDR2 (germline): SGHTS, YDEGEE. CDR3 nucleotides: TGTGCCAGCAGCTTGGCCCTAGGGCGCTCTGGAAACACCATATATTTT. This gives the protein CASSLALGRSGNTIYF.